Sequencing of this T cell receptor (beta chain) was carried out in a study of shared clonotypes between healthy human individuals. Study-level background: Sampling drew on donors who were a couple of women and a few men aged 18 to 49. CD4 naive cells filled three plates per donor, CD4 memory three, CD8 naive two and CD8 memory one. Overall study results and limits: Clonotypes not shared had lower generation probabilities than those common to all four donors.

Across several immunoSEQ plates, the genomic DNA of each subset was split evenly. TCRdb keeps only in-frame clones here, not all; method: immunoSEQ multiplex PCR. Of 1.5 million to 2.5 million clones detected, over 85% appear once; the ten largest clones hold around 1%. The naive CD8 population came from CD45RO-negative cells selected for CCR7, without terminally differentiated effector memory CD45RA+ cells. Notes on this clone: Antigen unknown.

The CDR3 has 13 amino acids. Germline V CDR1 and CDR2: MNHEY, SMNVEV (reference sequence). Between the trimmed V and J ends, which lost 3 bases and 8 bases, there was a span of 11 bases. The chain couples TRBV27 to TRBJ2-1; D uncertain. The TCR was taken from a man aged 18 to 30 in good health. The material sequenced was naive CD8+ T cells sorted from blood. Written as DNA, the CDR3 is TGTGCCAGCAGTTTTGTGCAATCGGATGAGCAGTTCTTC. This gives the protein CASSFVQSDEQFF.